A single sample gave rise to the 5 T cell receptor beta chains below, sequenced in a study of technical replicates of blood from a few donors. Produced via immunoSEQ multiplex PCR; TCRdb's table is partial and in-frame only. The sample lists about 88,000 clones; approximately 95% were seen once. Material for sequencing was T cells isolated from PBMCs. The receptor source for this set is a human donor in good health.

CDR3 amino acids: CASSLETLAGIDGYTF. The DNA for the CDR3 is TGCGCCAGCAGCTTGGAAACACTGGCAGGGATCGATGGCTACACCTTC. V and J are TRBV5-1 and TRBJ1-2; D might be TRBD1 (5 bases). The length of the CDR3 is 16 residues. The germline V and J ends were trimmed by 0 bases and 6 bases, with 18 bases remaining between them. The germline V gene encodes CDR1 SGHRS and CDR2 YFSETQ.

The chain has TRBV6-5 and TRBJ1-5; TRBD1 might be the D (6 bases). V was cut by 6 bases and J by 6 bases, with 12 bases left in between. The CDR3 covers 13 residues. Germline CDR1 and CDR2: MNHEY and SVGAGI. Written as DNA, the CDR3 is TGTGCCAGCAGCCGAAACAGGGTTCAGCCCCAGCATTTT. Amino acid sequence: CASSRNRVQPQHF.

This rearrangement joins TRBV6-5 to TRBJ2-7, with a weak D call TRBD2 (5 bases). This CDR3 has 13 amino acids. V gave up 2 bases and J gave up 2 bases, with 7 bases separating them. Germline V lookup: CDR1 MNHEY, CDR2 SVGAGI. The CDR3, as DNA: TGTGCCAGCAGTTACGGGAGACCCTACGAGCAGTACTTC. Translated, it gives CASSYGRPYEQYF.

The chain is built from TRBV4-2 and TRBJ2-3; the match to TRBD2 covers 8 bases. Germline trimming cut 0 bases from V and 2 bases from J; bases unmatched to any gene: 7. Per the germline V gene, CDR1 is LGHNA and CDR2 is YNFKEQ. CDR3 length: 17 residues. CDR3 amino acids: CASSQDGRAGVTDTQYF. The CDR3 region has the DNA TGTGCCAGCAGCCAAGATGGTAGAGCGGGAGTCACAGATACGCAGTATTTT.

The V gene is TRBV7-2, the J gene TRBJ2-7, with TRBD1 as a possible D gene (6 bases). Trimming pared 3 bases from V and 3 bases from J, leaving 9 bases between. The CDR3 length is 13 residues. Germline V gene data show CDR1 as SGHTA and CDR2 as FQGNSA. For the CDR3, the DNA is TGTGCCAGCAGCTTTTCGGACAGCTACGAGCAGTACTTC. Encoded protein: CASSFSDSYEQYF.